The source of this T cell receptor beta chain is a study of cytomegalovirus exposure and HLA in healthy donors (dated by TCRdb to the late 2010s). Background on the whole study: A later analysis indicated that the 130 or so validation repertoires were generated on the platform also employed for the 720 or so repertoires of the first cohort. The study aimed to test whether cataloging public T cell receptors could reveal signatures of past pathogen exposure. To predict cytomegalovirus infection status, the study combined high-throughput TCR immunosequencing, statistical association of individual TCRs with disease status, and machine learning. A separate validation cohort of about 110 different subjects was used in addition to the roughly 640-subject first cohort. What the authors observed across the whole study: All 120 or so repertoires were used to score co-occurrence in the validation cohort in a later analysis, because that analysis had no HLA typing for the cohort. In vitro tests confirmed that a few of the cytomegalovirus-associated TCR beta chains recognize cytomegalovirus antigens. It was suggested by the authors that the approach could potentially be generalized to other disease states and immunological phenotypes. In a later analysis, TCRs clustered in the first cohort were found to also tend to co-occur in the approximately 110 validation repertoires, with 94% of cluster scores above 0. Most TCR sequences were observed very rarely across donors, whereas some public TCRs were present in many individuals. A total of 150 to 200 TCR beta chains were listed by the study as associated with cytomegalovirus. The classifier was reported to diagnose cytomegalovirus status with high specificity and sensitivity in both the original and validation cohorts.

The library was obtained by the immunoSEQ multiplex PCR assay. Per the original workflow: To diagnose cytomegalovirus status from the catalog of TCR beta chain sequences, a statistical classification framework was built. TCRdb mirrors the immuneACCESS table, restricted to in-frame sequences. Some clones are absent from its copies; in checked studies, under half trace to an unresolved V gene, and the reason for the others is unknown. V, J and clone size reflect that table, while D and trimming were determined from the DNA. Within this sample are more than 250,000 clones, with about nine tenths of them counted one time only. Around 0.8% of the sample is in the top ten clones. As regards this clone: Its antigen target is currently unknown. Per-base qualities were not stored, and no clone one base away is much larger.

Separate from the roughly 650-subject first cohort, the validation cohort of about 120 subjects was the group to which the donors belonged. The sequenced sample consisted of PBMCs. The TCR sequence derives from a woman aged 18-29 years in good health and CMV-seronegative.

The nucleotide sequence reads TGTGCCAGCAGCCCCGGCGGGACAGACACAGATACGCAGTATTTT. It codes for CASSPGGTDTDTQYF. Rearrangement joined TRBV4-2 to TRBJ2-3; TRBD1 could be the D gene, as 7 bases match. Including cysteine and phenylalanine, the CDR3 has 15 amino acids. Only CDR3 DNA is held: 45 bases, read in frame from base 1. The germline V gene yields LGHNA for CDR1 and YNFKEQ for CDR2. The junction shows trimming of 4 bases on V and 2 bases on J, plus 13 bases between the germline ends.